This T cell receptor (beta chain) appears in the sequencing data of a study of response to subunit inactivated influenza vaccine. A note on this clonotype: Its specificity is not known.

Per germline, CDR1 LNHNV and CDR2 YYDKDF (reference sequence). V was shortened by 0 bases and J by 0 bases, with 6 bases between the two germline ends. The CDR3 consists of 14 residues. TCRdb re-derived calls from the RT-PCR reads in MiXCR, one entry per CDR3 protein. The repertoire holds about 780,000 distinct CDR3 sequences, with roughly 18% as singletons. Findings and limits, study-wide: Researchers suggested that each seasonal influenza vaccination recruits few new T cells.

The material sequenced was PBMCs from blood, taken about 5 days after vaccination. The chain joins TRBV15 to TRBJ2-7; no reliable D call. The sequence was obtained from a man aged 50 to 59 who received an inactivated influenza vaccine. The DNA for the CDR3 is TGTGCCACCAGCAGAGATCAGGTCTCCTACGAGCAGTACTTC. Protein sequence: CATSRDQVSYEQYF.